This TCR beta chain was recovered during a study of identical twins. This clonotype was picked up a small number of times. TCRdb analysed the 5' RACE reads with MiXCR anew, one entry per CDR3 protein. The sample records approximately 350,000 distinct CDR3 sequences, 12% being singletons. The same data also contributed to another study, on yellow fever vaccine responses in identical twins. From that paper: Twins' vaccine T cell responses reportedly seemed partly convergent and partly personalized.

Sequenced material: CD8+ T cells sorted from blood. This receptor was obtained from a young woman in good health.

The CDR3 protein is CASSHPGQGVGTIYF. Written as DNA, the CDR3 is TGTGCCAGCAGCCACCCCGGACAGGGGGTGGGAACCATATATTTT. This chain links TRBV14 with TRBJ1-3; 10 bases line up with TRBD1. The CDR3 has 15 residues. In germline, CDR1 is SGHDN, CDR2 FVKESK. V lost 3 bases, J lost 10 bases, and 9 bases stayed unmatched. The whole variable domain, filled in from reference TRBV14 and TRBJ1-3, reads EAGVTQFPSHSVIEKGQTVTLRCDPISGHDNLYWYRRVMGKEIKFLLHFVKESKQDESGMPNNRFLAERTGGTYSTLKVQPAELEDSGVYFCASSHPGQGVGTIYFGEGSWLTVV.